One and the same sample provided the 30 T cell receptor beta chains below, sequenced in a study of blood T cell repertoires in COVID-19. Repertoires were generated with immunoSEQ multiplex PCR, while TCRdb's copy carries only in-frame clones and drops some. The repertoire consists of around 250,000 clones, with approximately 90% occurring once and the leading ten covering roughly 1.2%. Specimen: PBMCs or T cells enriched from blood (not recorded which). These receptors were obtained from a woman aged 40-49 years with acute COVID-19.

The chain is built from TRBV19 and TRBJ2-1; 14 nucleotides agree with TRBD2. J lost 10 bases, V lost 4 bases, and 9 bases had no gene match. The CDR3 runs 16 residues. Germline V gene lookup returns CDR1 LNHDA and CDR2 SQIVND (reference sequence). The CDR3 DNA follows: TGTGCCAGTAGTACTCATGGACTAGCGGGAGGCAACGAGCAGTTCTTC. Translating it yields CASSTHGLAGGNEQFF.

CDR3 region: CASSYAGTGFGYGYTF. CDR3 in DNA: TGTGCCAGCAGCTATGCCGGGACAGGGTTTGGCTATGGCTACACCTTC. The chain joins TRBV7-2 to TRBJ1-2; 9 bases line up with TRBD1. CDR3 length: 16 amino acids. Per germline, CDR1 SGHTA and CDR2 FQGNSA. Unmatched junction bases numbered 10, after V lost 4 bases and J lost 4 bases.

The CDR3 nucleotides are TGCGCCAGCAGCTTGGCCAAGGGGGCGTATGGCTACACCTTC. It specifies CASSLAKGAYGYTF. This sequence joins TRBV5-1 and TRBJ1-2, with 7 bases aligning to TRBD1. This CDR3 spans 14 amino acids. V shed 0 bases, J shed 5 bases, and the junction held 4 bases outside the gene matches. Germline V gives CDR1 SGHRS, CDR2 YFSETQ.

J is TRBJ2-7 and V is TRBV5-4; TRBD2 agrees at 7 bases. The CDR3 length is 13 residues. The germline gives CDR1 SGHNT, CDR2 YYREEE (reference sequence). Losses at the gene ends were 3 bases for V and 4 bases for J; bases not matched to a gene: 4. Here the CDR3 DNA reads TGTGCCAGCAGCTCCCGGGACTATTACGAGCAGTACTTC. Translating gives CASSSRDYYEQYF.

The DNA for the CDR3 is TGTGCCACAAGGACTAGCGGGGGCCCCGCGTACAATGAGCAGTTCTTC. The encoded protein is CATRTSGGPAYNEQFF. This chain uses TRBV10-3 with TRBJ2-1; 13 bases fit TRBD2. Germline CDR1 and CDR2: ENHRY and SYGVKD. The CDR3 totals 16 residues. J was trimmed by 4 bases and V by 10 bases; bases with no gene match: 10.

This CDR3 is CASSYGGGGYTF. The CDR3, as DNA: TGTGCCAGCAGTTACGGGGGGGGTGGCTACACCTTC. The chain carries TRBV6-5 and TRBJ1-2; D perhaps matches TRBD1 (5 bases). V was shortened by 2 bases and J by 7 bases, with 8 bases between the two germline ends. This CDR3 is 12 amino acids long. Germline CDR1 and CDR2: MNHEY and SVGAGI.

The chain is built from TRBV12-3 or TRBV12-4 and TRBJ2-1; D unresolved. Deletions cut 5 bases from V and 10 bases from J, with 9 bases between. The CDR3 length is 11 residues. This CDR3 reads CASSLRREQFF. The CDR3 region has the DNA TGTGCCAGCAGTCTAAGGCGGGAGCAGTTCTTC.

V gene TRBV9 combines with J gene TRBJ2-5, with a weak D call TRBD1 (7 bases). The CDR3 extends over 14 amino acids. Germline V gene data show CDR1 as SGDLS and CDR2 as YYNGEE. V was clipped by 0 bases and J by 5 bases, with 11 bases between them. CDR3 sequence: CASSVEAGGETQYF. DNA of the CDR3: TGTGCCAGCAGCGTAGAGGCAGGGGGGGAGACCCAGTACTTC.

The J gene is TRBJ1-2, the V gene TRBV6-2 or TRBV6-3; D call uncertain. CDR1 and CDR2 (germline): MNHEY, SVGEGT. The ends were cut back, 5 bases at V and 3 bases at J, with 10 bases in the middle. This CDR3 spans 13 amino acids. In nucleotides, the CDR3 is TGTGCCAGCAGTCCCGTCTGGCACTATGGCTACACCTTC. This encodes CASSPVWHYGYTF.

The V call is TRBV10-1, the J call TRBJ2-3, with TRBD2 as a possible D gene (6 bases). The V end lost 5 bases, the J end lost 0 bases, and 9 bases lay between the germline ends. Germline CDR1 reads WNHNN; CDR2 reads SYGVQD (reference sequence). The CDR3 covers 14 residues. The DNA of the CDR3 is TGCGCCAGCAGTCGCAGCGGGAGCACAGATACGCAGTATTTT. This encodes CASSRSGSTDTQYF.

The chain carries TRBV24-1 and TRBJ2-1; no reliable D call. CDR1 is KGHDR and CDR2 is SFDVKD in the germline V gene. The CDR3 contains 12 residues. Trimming removed 0 bases from V and 8 bases from J, with 4 bases in between. CDR3 region: CATSDLFYEQFF. Written as DNA, the CDR3 is TGTGCCACCAGTGATTTGTTCTATGAGCAGTTCTTC.

The V gene is TRBV11-3, the J gene TRBJ2-7, with a possible D match to TRBD2 (5 bases). The germline gives CDR1 SGHNT, CDR2 YENEEA. V lost 1 base to trimming and J lost 5 bases, with 15 bases between them. This CDR3 comprises 15 residues. This chain's CDR3 is CASSLVRTPRDEQYV. The CDR3 region has the DNA TGTGCCAGCAGCTTAGTAAGGACCCCGAGGGACGAGCAGTACGTC.

This chain links TRBV9 with TRBJ1-3; the D is unclear. Trimming shortened V by 0 bases and J by 4 bases, and 8 bases separated the two germline ends. This CDR3 contains 14 residues. From germline, CDR1 is SGDLS and CDR2 YYNGEE. CDR3 in DNA: TGTGCCAGCAGCGTAGACCACACCGGAAACACCATATATTTT. Its protein is CASSVDHTGNTIYF.

This clone turned up a few times. V gene TRBV7-2 combines with J gene TRBJ2-5, with D perhaps matching TRBD1 (6 bases). CDR3 length equals 13 residues. The germline gives CDR1 SGHTA, CDR2 FQGNSA. The V end lost 3 bases, the J end lost 5 bases, and 10 bases lay between the germline ends. CDR3 amino acids: CASSLAQGETQYF. CDR3 bases: TGTGCCAGCAGCTTGGCCCAGGGGGAGACCCAGTACTTC.

V gene TRBV6-4 combines with J gene TRBJ1-4; TRBD1 might be the D (6 bases). Trimming pared 8 bases from V and 7 bases from J, leaving 14 bases between. Looked up from germline, CDR1 is MRHNA and CDR2 is SNTAGT. The CDR3 extends over 13 amino acids. The CDR3 reads CASARQEGEKLFF. CDR3 nucleotides: TGTGCCAGCGCGAGACAGGAAGGTGAAAAACTGTTTTTT.

The V call is TRBV30, the J call TRBJ2-1; no clear D gene. Germline CDR1 and CDR2: GTSNPN and SVGIG (reference sequence). With 1 base removed from V and 5 bases from J, the gap between germline ends came to 3 bases. CDR3 length: 11 amino acids. CDR3 DNA: TGTGCCTGGAGTGCAAACAATGAGCAGTTCTTC. This codes for CAWSANNEQFF.

This rearrangement joins TRBV30 to TRBJ1-5, with D uncertain. The CDR3 has 13 amino acids. Germline V gives CDR1 GTSNPN, CDR2 SVGIG (reference sequence). The V gene lost 2 bases and the J gene lost 4 bases, with 9 bases spanning the gap. The CDR3 loop reads CAWSLSLNQPQHF. In DNA form, the CDR3 reads TGTGCCTGGAGTTTATCGCTAAATCAGCCCCAGCATTTT.

The CDR3 here is CASSFTGTGDTGELFF. The CDR3, as DNA: TGTGCCAGCAGCTTTACCGGGACAGGGGACACCGGGGAGCTGTTTTTT. The J gene is TRBJ2-2, the V gene TRBV7-8; 10 nucleotides agree with TRBD1. The CDR3 is made up of 16 amino acids. Germline V gene lookup returns CDR1 SGHVS and CDR2 FQNEAQ. The V segment lost 3 bases and the J segment 3 bases; nucleotides outside the gene matches: 4.

The CDR3 reads CATSRGLAGVSTDTQYF. The CDR3 nucleotides read TGTGCCACCAGCAGAGGACTAGCGGGAGTCAGCACAGATACGCAGTATTTT. The V gene is TRBV15, the J gene TRBJ2-3; 12 bases are a match to TRBD2. Germline V lookup: CDR1 LNHNV, CDR2 YYDKDF (reference sequence). V was clipped by 1 base and J by 0 bases; unmatched bases: 2. The CDR3 is 17 residues long.

This clone was seen a few times. Different DNA sequences within this sample yield the same CDR3. V is TRBV18 and J is TRBJ2-5, with TRBD2 as a possible D gene (6 bases). Trimming pared 0 bases from V and 4 bases from J, leaving 6 bases between. CDR3 length: 13 residues. Germline V gives CDR1 KGHSH, CDR2 LQKENI. The CDR3 sequence is CASSPPSGETQYF. The CDR3 nucleotides read TGTGCCAGCTCACCACCTAGCGGAGAGACCCAGTACTTC.

The V gene is TRBV2, the J gene TRBJ2-2; D is perhaps TRBD1 (6 bases). Looked up from germline, CDR1 is SNHLY and CDR2 is FYNNEI. Trimming left V 7 bases short and J 8 bases short, with 17 bases between. CDR3 length equals 14 residues. This CDR3 reads CASNDGRGTGELFF. The CDR3 DNA reads TGTGCCAGCAACGATGGCAGGGGCACTGGGGAGCTGTTTTTT.

The chain has TRBV3-1 (or the pseudogene TRBV3-2) and TRBJ2-5; 8 bases match TRBD1. Germline CDR1 reads LGHDT; CDR2 reads YNNKEL (reference sequence). CDR3 length: 15 residues. The V and J ends lost 6 bases and 3 bases, in that order; junction bases with no gene match: 9. CDR3 coding DNA: TGTGCCAGCAGTCAACCACCGACAGGGGAAGAGACCCAGTACTTC. As protein: CASSQPPTGEETQYF.

The rearrangement uses TRBV2 and TRBJ2-4; TRBD2 agrees at 13 bases. Losses at the gene ends were 5 bases for V and 7 bases for J; bases not matched to a gene: 2. This CDR3 has 14 residues. CDR1 is SNHLY, CDR2 FYNNEI, per germline. The CDR3 protein is CASSPTSGRNIQYF. The CDR3 DNA sequence: TGTGCCAGCAGTCCGACTAGCGGGAGGAACATTCAGTACTTC.

The V gene is TRBV9, the J gene TRBJ2-7, with TRBD1 matching 9 bases. Germline lookup yields CDR1 SGDLS and CDR2 YYNGEE. The CDR3 covers 14 residues. Trimming removed 4 bases from V and 2 bases from J; junction bases left unmatched: 4. In DNA form, the CDR3 reads TGTGCCAGCAGCCCCGGGACAGGGACCTACGAGCAGTACGTC. Residues: CASSPGTGTYEQYV.

This chain uses TRBV28 with TRBJ1-1; 7 bases are a match to TRBD1. The CDR3 is made up of 13 amino acids. Germline-derived CDR1 and CDR2 are MDHEN and SYDVKM. J gave up 7 bases and V 1 base, and 3 bases lay outside the gene matches. Here the CDR3 reads CASSLFRDSEAFF. The CDR3 DNA reads as TGTGCCAGCAGTTTATTCCGGGACAGTGAAGCTTTCTTT.

The V and J genes are TRBV15 and TRBJ2-1; 8 bases are a match to TRBD2. V shed 1 base, J shed 9 bases, and the junction held 14 bases outside the gene matches. The CDR3 extends over 17 amino acids. Germline CDR1 is LNHNV and CDR2 is YYDKDF (reference sequence). The CDR3 loop is CATSRVRGGLAGAEQFF. CDR3 nucleotide sequence: TGTGCCACCAGCAGAGTTAGAGGCGGGCTAGCGGGCGCTGAGCAGTTCTTC.

This chain uses TRBV27 with TRBJ1-1; tentatively, D is TRBD1 (5 bases). This CDR3 spans 15 amino acids. Trimming stripped 5 bases from V and 0 bases from J, with 13 bases between. The germline CDR1 and CDR2 sequences are MNHEY and SMNVEV (reference sequence). The CDR3 is CASSHLDKMNTEAFF. The CDR3 DNA reads TGTGCCAGCAGTCACTTGGACAAGATGAACACTGAAGCTTTCTTT.

The chain uses TRBV28 and TRBJ1-6; 7 bases align to TRBD1. Germline V CDR1 and CDR2: MDHEN, SYDVKM. This CDR3 spans 15 amino acids. V lost 4 bases to trimming and J lost 8 bases; unmatched junction nucleotides: 8. CDR3: CASSSPGQAYSPLHF. The CDR3 DNA reads as TGTGCCAGCAGTTCCCCTGGACAGGCGTATTCACCCCTCCACTTT.

The chain combines TRBV19 with TRBJ2-1; D may be TRBD2 (6 bases). Trimming pared 8 bases from V and 3 bases from J, leaving 23 bases between. The CDR3 totals 17 residues. CDR1 LNHDA and CDR2 SQIVND come from the germline V gene (reference sequence). CDR3 region: CASLPRRASVNYNEQFF. CDR3 in DNA: TGTGCCAGTCTACCTAGAAGGGCTAGCGTCAACTACAATGAGCAGTTCTTC.

The V call is TRBV7-9, the J call TRBJ2-2, with 7 positions matching TRBD1. After removal of 5 bases from V and 2 bases from J, the junction contained 11 bases not matched to a gene. Looked up from germline, CDR1 is SEHNR and CDR2 is FQNEAQ (reference sequence). The CDR3 is 17 residues long. CDR3 protein: CASSPPRRDSNTGELFF. CDR3 DNA: TGTGCCAGCAGCCCCCCCCGCCGGGACAGCAACACCGGGGAGCTGTTTTTT.